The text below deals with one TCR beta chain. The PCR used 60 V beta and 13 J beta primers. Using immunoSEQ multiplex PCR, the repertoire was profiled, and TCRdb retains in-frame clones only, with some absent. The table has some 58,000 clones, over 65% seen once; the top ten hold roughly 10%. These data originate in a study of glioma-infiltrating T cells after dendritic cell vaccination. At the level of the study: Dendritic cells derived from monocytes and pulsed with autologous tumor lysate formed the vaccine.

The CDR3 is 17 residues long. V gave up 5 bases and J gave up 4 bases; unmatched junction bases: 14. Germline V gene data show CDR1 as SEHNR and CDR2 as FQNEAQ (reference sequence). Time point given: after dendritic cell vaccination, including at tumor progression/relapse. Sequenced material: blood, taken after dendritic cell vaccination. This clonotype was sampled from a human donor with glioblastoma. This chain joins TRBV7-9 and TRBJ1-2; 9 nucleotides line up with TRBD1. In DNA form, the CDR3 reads TGTGCCAGCAGCACGACAGGGGGGACTGGGGATGGCTATGGCTACACCTTC. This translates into CASSTTGGTGDGYGYTF.